This T cell receptor beta chain originates from a study of long-term antiretroviral therapy in people with HIV. The immunoSEQ assay was v3.0, run at survey level. TCRdb's table, derived via immunoSEQ multiplex PCR, lists solely in-frame clones and lacks some. The table has 25,000 to 35,000 clones, 80% to 85% seen once. CDR3 length equals 14 residues. With 5 bases removed from V and 0 bases from J, the gap between germline ends came to 11 bases. The V gene's germline CDR1 is SGHAT and CDR2 FQNNGV. The chain couples TRBV11-2 to TRBJ2-7, with a tentative D call TRBD2 (6 bases). The sample here was unsorted PBMCs, taken 0.4 years after starting antiretroviral therapy. This receptor was identified in a young man with HIV. In DNA, the CDR3 is TGTGCCAGCAGCCGCGGGGTGGTCTCCTACGAGCAGTACTTC. Protein product: CASSRGVVSYEQYF.